This T cell receptor (beta chain) was captured by sequencing in a study of blood T cell repertoires in COVID-19. CDR3 size: 14 residues. V shed 4 bases and J 6 bases; nucleotides not matched to a gene: 4. CDR1 and CDR2 (germline): LGHDT, YNNKEL (reference sequence). Profiling relied on immunoSEQ multiplex PCR, and the TCRdb table lists in-frame clones only, not all of them. Counted here are approximately 240,000 clones, roughly 80% occurring once; the ten biggest clones make up roughly 4.6%. Sequencing was carried out using peripheral blood. The TCR sequence derives from a woman older than 75 with active or convalescent COVID-19. This sequence joins TRBV3-1 (or the pseudogene TRBV3-2) and TRBJ1-3, with 9 bases matching TRBD1. CDR3 loop: CASSPWDRENTIYF. In DNA, the CDR3 is TGTGCCAGCAGCCCTTGGGACAGGGAAAACACCATATATTTT.